The next 23 T cell receptor beta chains were all read from a single sample in a study of CD8+ T cells in alopecia areata. The treatment: oral pan-JAK inhibitor, 5-10 mg twice daily. Reverse transcription of extracted RNA yielded cDNA, which provided the sequencing template. Generated by immunoSEQ multiplex PCR, the TCRdb table keeps only in-frame clones and is missing some. The sample has about 210,000 clones; around 66% are singletons. The specimen comprised CD4+ T cells sorted from blood, sampled at week 4, from a patient treated with tofacitinib. The receptors were gathered from a human donor with alopecia areata.

Points on this clone: Other DNA sequences of this sample code for an identical CDR3. The chain combines TRBV9 with TRBJ1-5, with D hard to call. Trimming cost V 4 bases and J 0 bases, with 2 bases left between them. The germline gives CDR1 SGDLS, CDR2 YYNGEE. The CDR3 has 12 amino acids. The CDR3 loop is CASSNSNQPQHF. CDR3 nucleotide sequence: TGTGCCAGCAGCAATAGCAATCAGCCCCAGCATTTT.

The V and J genes are TRBV25-1 and TRBJ2-3; TRBD1 aligns across 7 bases. There are 14 residues in the CDR3. J gave up 1 base and V 5 bases, and 3 bases lay outside the gene matches. Germline V gene lookup returns CDR1 MGHDK and CDR2 SYGVNS. Here the CDR3 DNA reads TGTGCCAGCAGTTGGACAGGAGGCACAGATACGCAGTATTTT. Protein product: CASSWTGGTDTQYF.

As regards this clone: Other DNA sequences in the sample encode the same CDR3. The gene calls are TRBV30 and TRBJ1-2; TRBD1 aligns across 11 bases. CDR1 and CDR2 from the germline V gene are GTSNPN and SVGIG (reference sequence). J lost 8 bases, V lost 3 bases, and 5 bases had no gene match. The CDR3 sequence is 13 residues long. This CDR3 reads CAWSRDRGDGYTF. Written as DNA, the CDR3 is TGTGCCTGGAGCCGGGACAGGGGGGACGGCTACACCTTC.

This sequence joins TRBV5-6 and TRBJ1-1; maybe TRBD1 (6 bases). The V gene's germline CDR1 is SGHDT and CDR2 YYEEEE. This CDR3 region has 13 residues. Trimming took 0 bases from V and 8 from J, leaving 11 bases between them. For the CDR3, the DNA is TGTGCCAGCAGCTTGGCATCGGGGACAGAAGCTTTCTTT. It encodes CASSLASGTEAFF.

This chain uses TRBV29-1 with TRBJ2-7; TRBD1 matches at 7 bases. Germline loops: CDR1 SQVTM, CDR2 ANQGSEA. The CDR3 totals 15 residues. With 4 bases clipped from V and 0 bases from J, the junction kept 9 bases outside the gene matches. The CDR3 protein is CSVAPSTGPSYEQYF. DNA for the CDR3: TGCAGCGTTGCCCCTTCGACAGGGCCCTCCTACGAGCAGTACTTC.

The V gene is TRBV2, the J gene TRBJ2-2, with 9 positions matching TRBD1. This CDR3 contains 14 residues. Germline V CDR1 and CDR2: SNHLY, FYNNEI. V was pared by 6 bases and J by 7 bases, with 6 bases of the junction left unmatched. CDR3 residues: CASRTGGAVGELFF. For the CDR3, the DNA is TGTGCCAGCAGAACAGGGGGCGCGGTCGGGGAGCTGTTTTTT.

CDR3 protein: CASSPVTRTEAFF. The DNA for the CDR3 is TGTGCCAGCTCACCGGTGACGCGCACTGAAGCTTTCTTT. The chain uses TRBV18 and TRBJ1-1; no clear D gene. V gave up 3 bases and J gave up 4 bases, with 9 bases separating them. Germline-derived CDR1 and CDR2 are KGHSH and LQKENI. CDR3 length: 13 residues. The variable domain in full, with the rest retrieved from reference TRBV18 and TRBJ1-1, is NAGVMQNPRHLVRRRGQEARLRCSPMKGHSHVYWYRQLPEEGLKFMVYLQKENIIDESGMPKERFSAEFPKEGPSILRIQQVVRGDSAAYFCASSPVTRTEAFFGQGTRLTVV.

V gene TRBV30 combines with J gene TRBJ1-2; unclear D gene. The CDR3 has 14 residues. Trimming removed 3 bases at V and 10 bases at J, with 21 bases between. The germline V gene encodes CDR1 GTSNPN and CDR2 SVGIG (reference sequence). CDR3 sequence: CAWSPPIGLPNYTF. The DNA of the CDR3 is TGTGCCTGGAGCCCCCCCATCGGACTACCAAACTACACCTTC.

CDR3 DNA sequence: TGTGCCAGTAGTATTGGGGGGTTGACTGAAGCTTTCTTT. The encoded protein is CASSIGGLTEAFF. The V call is TRBV19, the J call TRBJ1-1, with D tentatively TRBD1 (5 bases). The V end was cut by 3 bases, the J end by 5 bases, with 10 bases between. The V gene's germline CDR1 is LNHDA and CDR2 SQIVND (reference sequence). This CDR3 region has 13 residues.

This clone was seen many times. The chain employs TRBV10-3 and TRBJ2-1; D is perhaps TRBD1 or TRBD2 (6 bases each). V lost 1 base and J lost 9, with 16 bases in between. This CDR3 is 15 amino acids long. Germline loops: CDR1 ENHRY, CDR2 SYGVKD. CDR3 in amino acids: CAISELKQGSGEQFF. The CDR3 DNA reads as TGTGCCATCAGTGAGTTAAAACAGGGTAGCGGTGAGCAGTTCTTC.

This clone was observed a few times. Within the sample, other DNA sequences also encode this same CDR3. This rearrangement joins TRBV29-1 to TRBJ2-5; no clear D gene. Germline loops: CDR1 SQVTM, CDR2 ANQGSEA. The CDR3 runs 13 residues. With 4 bases removed from V and 2 bases from J, the gap between germline ends came to 11 bases. The CDR3 DNA reads as TGCAGCGTTGGTCGGCGGTTACAAGAGACCCAGTACTTC. Translating gives CSVGRRLQETQYF.

The V and J genes are TRBV4-3 and TRBJ2-5; tentatively, D is TRBD2 (7 bases). The ends were cut back, 0 bases at V and 4 bases at J, with 15 bases in the middle. CDR1 is LGHNA, CDR2 YSLEER, per germline. The CDR3 runs 16 residues. The CDR3 here is CASSQDVRGGGETQYF. CDR3 bases: TGCGCCAGCAGCCAAGACGTTCGCGGGGGCGGAGAGACCCAGTACTTC.

This chain uses TRBV4-3 with TRBJ1-2; TRBD1 is a possible D gene (6 bases). The germline CDR1 and CDR2 sequences are LGHNA and YSLEER. Trimming shortened V by 1 base and J by 6 bases, and 15 bases separated the two germline ends. The CDR3 has 15 amino acids. The CDR3 loop reads CASSQVAVGGHGYTF. CDR3 coding DNA: TGCGCCAGCAGCCAAGTGGCTGTTGGGGGGCATGGCTACACCTTC.

This clone has just a few counts. The rearrangement links TRBV29-1 to TRBJ2-7, with D possibly matching TRBD2 (6 bases). The CDR3 has 12 residues. Deletions cut 3 bases from V and 5 bases from J, with 11 bases between. CDR1 SQVTM and CDR2 ANQGSEA come from the germline V gene. CDR3: CSVEGGGDEQYF. Here the CDR3 DNA reads TGCAGCGTTGAGGGGGGAGGTGACGAGCAGTACTTC.

The V and J genes are TRBV23-1 and TRBJ1-2; TRBD1 is a possible D gene (6 bases). TRBV23-1 is reported as an ORF; its role is uncertain. There are 13 residues in the CDR3. The V and J ends lost 2 bases and 8 bases respectively, with 12 bases between them. CDR3 sequence reads: CASSQLWGRGYTF. CDR3 bases: TGCGCCAGCAGTCAACTCTGGGGGCGCGGCTACACCTTC.

This chain uses TRBV30 with TRBJ1-2; D unclear. V lost 0 bases and J 8 bases, leaving 13 bases between the germline ends. CDR3 length equals 13 residues. The germline V gene encodes CDR1 GTSNPN and CDR2 SVGIG (reference sequence). CDR3: CAWSVRLGGGYTF. CDR3 DNA: TGTGCCTGGAGTGTACGGCTCGGTGGCGGCTACACCTTC. The full variable domain, in which reference TRBV30 and TRBJ1-2 provide the parts outside the CDR3, is SQTIHQWPATLVQPVGSPLSLECTVEGTSNPNLYWYRQAAGRGLQLLFYSVGIGQISSEVPQNLSASRPQDRQFILSSKKLLLSDSGFYLCAWSVRLGGGYTFGSGTRLTVV.

The chain is built from TRBV6-5 and TRBJ1-5; possible D gene TRBD1, 5 bases. V was clipped by 5 bases and J by 4 bases, with 6 bases between them. Per the germline V gene, CDR1 is MNHEY and CDR2 is SVGAGI. The CDR3 has 12 residues. In DNA form, the CDR3 reads TGTGCCAGCAGTCGACAGAATCAGCCCCAGCATTTT. Translating it yields CASSRQNQPQHF.

J is TRBJ2-2 and V is TRBV9; 8 positions match TRBD2. Germline V gives CDR1 SGDLS, CDR2 YYNGEE. The CDR3 extends over 16 amino acids. J lost 7 bases, V lost 0 bases, and 8 bases had no gene match. This chain's CDR3 is CASSVDPRGGNGELFF. Here the CDR3 DNA reads TGTGCCAGCAGCGTAGACCCCCGGGGGGGCAACGGGGAGCTGTTTTTT.

J is TRBJ1-1 and V is TRBV7-8; TRBD1 is a possible D gene (6 bases). Looked up from germline, CDR1 is SGHVS and CDR2 is FQNEAQ. With 1 base removed from V and 11 bases from J, the gap between germline ends came to 14 bases. The CDR3 is 13 residues long. CDR3 protein: CASSLGPSGEAFF. The CDR3 DNA sequence: TGTGCCAGCAGCTTAGGGCCTTCAGGGGAGGCTTTCTTT.

V usage is TRBV5-4 and J usage is TRBJ2-1; 10 positions agree with TRBD2. V gave up 3 bases and J gave up 5 bases; unmatched junction bases: 5. Germline assignment: CDR1 SGHNT and CDR2 YYREEE (reference sequence). The CDR3 totals 15 residues. The DNA of the CDR3 is TGTGCCAGCAGCTCGAGCGGGGGGGCCAACAATGAGCAGTTCTTC. It translates to CASSSSGGANNEQFF. Complete variable domain (other parts from reference TRBV5-4 and TRBJ2-1): ETGVTQSPTHLIKTRGQQVTLRCSSQSGHNTVSWYQQALGQGPQFIFQYYREEENGRGNFPPRFSGLQFPNYSSELNVNALELDDSALYLCASSSSGGANNEQFFGPGTRLTVL.

The genes are TRBV11-2 and TRBJ2-3, with 9 bases fitting TRBD2. This CDR3 contains 16 residues. The V gene's germline CDR1 is SGHAT and CDR2 FQNNGV. V lost 3 bases and J lost 0; bases outside the gene matches: 4. Written as DNA, the CDR3 is TGTGCCAGCAGCTTTCATAGCGGGGGCAGCACAGATACGCAGTATTTT. This codes for CASSFHSGGSTDTQYF.

In DNA, the CDR3 is TGTGCCAGCAGCTCAGGATCCTACGAGCAGTACTTC. Encoded protein: CASSSGSYEQYF. The chain has TRBV11-2 and TRBJ2-7; D is undetermined. V shed 4 bases and J shed 1 base, with 5 bases lying between them. The CDR3 sequence is 12 residues long. Germline CDR1 SGHAT, CDR2 FQNNGV. The whole variable domain, remainder taken from reference TRBV11-2 and TRBJ2-7, is EAGVAQSPRYKIIEKRQSVAFWCNPISGHATLYWYQQILGQGPKLLIQFQNNGVVDDSQLPKDRFSAERLKGVDSTLKIQPAKLEDSAVYLCASSSGSYEQYFGPGTRLTVT.

Regarding this clone: Other DNA sequences in the same sample also yield this CDR3. The chain combines TRBV6-5 with TRBJ1-2; possible D gene TRBD1, 6 bases. This CDR3 spans 13 amino acids. The V gene's germline CDR1 is MNHEY and CDR2 SVGAGI. V lost 5 bases and J lost 2, with 9 bases in between. Written as DNA, the CDR3 is TGTGCCAGCAGTCCGGACAGAAACTATGGCTACACCTTC. This sequence encodes CASSPDRNYGYTF.